The 27 T cell receptor beta chains reported below all come from one sample, sequenced in a study of radiation and T cells in renal cell carcinoma. Here immunoSEQ multiplex PCR was the method, and the copy in TCRdb shows in-frame clones only, minus some. This sample has about 49,000 clones, with around three quarters found just once. Time point: blood 2 weeks post-SBRT. Treatment denoted: 15 Gy SBRT to primary tumor, nephrectomy 4 weeks later. This sample comprised blood, obtained from a patient whose treatment included radiotherapy and nephrectomy. The receptor set was obtained from a woman in her 70s with renal cell carcinoma.

The rearrangement links TRBV6-1 to TRBJ2-7; D remains ambiguous. This CDR3 is 13 amino acids long. Looked up from germline, CDR1 is MNHNS and CDR2 is SASEGT. The V and J ends lost 6 bases and 0 bases respectively, with 9 bases between them. CDR3 nucleotide sequence: TGTGCCAGCAGCGAGACCCTCTCCTACGAGCAGTACTTC. Amino acid sequence: CASSETLSYEQYF.

V and J are TRBV4-1 and TRBJ1-1; 7 bases agree with TRBD1. This CDR3 has 15 amino acids. Germline CDR1 reads MGHRA; CDR2 reads YSYEKL. V gave up 2 bases and J gave up 0 bases; unmatched junction bases: 3. CDR3 region: CASSQWDSMNTEAFF. For the CDR3, the DNA is TGCGCCAGCAGCCAATGGGACAGCATGAACACTGAAGCTTTCTTT.

The chain joins TRBV7-9 to TRBJ1-5; D unclear. Germline V gives CDR1 SEHNR, CDR2 FQNEAQ (reference sequence). Trimming took off 3 bases at V and 5 bases at J, with 11 bases between the two ends. The CDR3 consists of 14 residues. The CDR3 reads CASSFGQSDQPQHF. The CDR3, as DNA: TGTGCCAGCAGCTTCGGGCAGTCAGATCAGCCCCAGCATTTT.

This chain joins TRBV5-1 and TRBJ2-5; D possibly corresponds to TRBD1 (6 bases). The CDR3 runs 14 residues. The V end was cut by 3 bases, the J end by 5 bases, with 14 bases between. Germline V gene lookup returns CDR1 SGHRS and CDR2 YFSETQ. CDR3 in amino acids: CASSSNRVWETQYF. CDR3 bases: TGCGCCAGCAGCTCGAACAGGGTATGGGAGACCCAGTACTTC.

The DNA of the CDR3 is TGTGCCAGCAGATGGGACGGATTTGGGGAGCAGTACTTC. This gives the protein CASRWDGFGEQYF. V usage is TRBV5-4 and J usage is TRBJ2-7; D is possibly TRBD1 or TRBD2 (5 bases each). CDR3 length equals 13 residues. V was cut by 5 bases and J by 7 bases, with 16 bases left in between. Germline CDR1 is SGHNT and CDR2 is YYREEE (reference sequence).

The chain uses TRBV19 and TRBJ1-4, with TRBD1 matching over 8 bases. Per the germline V gene, CDR1 is LNHDA and CDR2 is SQIVND (reference sequence). CDR3 size: 14 residues. Trimming removed 5 bases from V and 8 bases from J; junction bases left unmatched: 7. The CDR3 reads CASSVQGAREKLFF. In nucleotides, the CDR3 is TGTGCCAGTAGTGTCCAGGGGGCGCGAGAAAAACTGTTTTTT.

The rearrangement joins TRBV14 to TRBJ1-1, with 8 bases aligning to TRBD1. Germline V lookup: CDR1 SGHDN, CDR2 FVKESK. The CDR3 has 17 residues. The ends lost 5 bases at V and 1 base at J; junction bases unmatched: 12. For the CDR3, the DNA is TGTGCCAGCAGCTCACGACCGGGACAGGCGGGGAACACTGAAGCTTTCTTT. Its translation is CASSSRPGQAGNTEAFF. The full variable domain, rest sourced from reference TRBV14 and TRBJ1-1, is EAGVTQFPSHSVIEKGQTVTLRCDPISGHDNLYWYRRVMGKEIKFLLHFVKESKQDESGMPNNRFLAERTGGTYSTLKVQPAELEDSGVYFCASSSRPGQAGNTEAFFGQGTRLTVV.

This rearrangement joins TRBV27 to TRBJ2-7, with D unresolved. The CDR3 length is 14 residues. The germline V and J ends were trimmed by 2 bases and 2 bases, with 10 bases remaining between them. In germline, CDR1 is MNHEY, CDR2 SMNVEV (reference sequence). The CDR3 sequence is CASSLLDRPYEQYF. As DNA, the CDR3 is TGTGCCAGCAGTTTACTGGACCGCCCCTACGAGCAGTACTTC.

The genes are TRBV27 and TRBJ2-2; 7 bases match TRBD2. The CDR3 loop spans 16 amino acids. Germline values: CDR1 MNHEY, CDR2 SMNVEV (reference sequence). The V and J ends lost 2 bases and 6 bases, in that order; junction bases with no gene match: 9. Here the CDR3 reads CASSLIGGRVSGELFF. In DNA, the CDR3 is TGTGCCAGCAGTTTAATTGGCGGGAGAGTATCCGGGGAGCTGTTTTTT.

The V and J genes are TRBV6-5 and TRBJ1-2; D not certain. Trimming pared 4 bases from V and 9 bases from J, leaving 12 bases between. The CDR3 runs to 12 residues. Germline lookup yields CDR1 MNHEY and CDR2 SVGAGI. The CDR3 region is CASSSHGDRYTF. CDR3 coding DNA: TGTGCCAGCAGTTCCCATGGAGACCGCTACACCTTC.

A single count supports this clone. CDR3 DNA sequence: TGTGCCAGCAGCTTATCTCCGGGGGACTCTGGAAACACCATATATTTT. Translation gives CASSLSPGDSGNTIYF. This chain connects TRBV7-9 to TRBJ1-3; the D gene is possibly TRBD1 (5 bases). The germline V gene encodes CDR1 SEHNR and CDR2 FQNEAQ (reference sequence). Trimming removed 2 bases at V and 0 bases at J, with 11 bases between. CDR3 length equals 16 residues.

V usage is TRBV6-1 and J usage is TRBJ2-7; tentatively, D is TRBD1 (6 bases). The CDR3 is 13 amino acids. The V end lost 4 bases, the J end lost 2 bases, and 9 bases lay between the germline ends. Germline V gene sequence: CDR1 MNHNS, CDR2 SASEGT. CDR3 nucleotide sequence: TGTGCCAGCAGTGGACAGGATCCCTACGAGCAGTACTTC. Protein sequence: CASSGQDPYEQYF.

This clone occurred many times. The chain is built from TRBV2 and TRBJ2-2; possible D gene TRBD1, 5 bases. Germline CDR1 is SNHLY and CDR2 is FYNNEI. The CDR3 extends over 13 amino acids. V shed 6 bases and J shed 2 bases, with 7 bases lying between them. In DNA form, the CDR3 reads TGTGCCAGCAGAGGACAAAACACCGGGGAGCTGTTTTTT. Amino acid sequence: CASRGQNTGELFF.

This clone has just a few counts. V is TRBV1 and J is TRBJ1-1; the table's TRBD1 call for D was not verified on the DNA. TRBV1 is flagged as a pseudogene. This CDR3 has 15 residues. The CDR3 spells CTSSQEGQAGTEAFF. The CDR3 DNA reads TGCACCAGCAGCCAAGAGGGACAGGCGGGGACTGAAGCTTTCTTT.

As to this clone: The identical CDR3 is also encoded by other nucleotide sequences in the sample. The V and J genes are TRBV4-2 and TRBJ2-3; D remains unclear. The CDR3 covers 14 residues. CDR1 and CDR2 from the germline V gene are LGHNA and YNFKEQ. Trimming pared 1 base from V and 2 bases from J, leaving 7 bases between. CDR3 DNA: TGTGCCAGCAGCCAAGTTCTCAACACAGATACGCAGTATTTT. This gives the protein CASSQVLNTDTQYF.

V usage is TRBV6-5 and J usage is TRBJ1-2; the D is unclear. The CDR3 covers 13 residues. V lost 2 bases and J lost 2, with 6 bases in between. Germline CDR1 MNHEY, CDR2 SVGAGI. DNA for the CDR3: TGTGCCAGCAGTTACGACCGGAACTATGGCTACACCTTC. Protein: CASSYDRNYGYTF.

The gene calls are TRBV19 and TRBJ2-2, with D hard to call. V lost 4 bases and J 4 bases, leaving 10 bases between the germline ends. The CDR3 contains 14 residues. Germline-derived CDR1 and CDR2 are LNHDA and SQIVND (reference sequence). The CDR3 here is CASSTGPGTGELFF. DNA of the CDR3: TGTGCCAGTAGTACCGGTCCGGGCACCGGGGAGCTGTTTTTT.

This chain joins TRBV19 and TRBJ2-1; D is unclear. CDR1 is LNHDA, CDR2 SQIVND, per germline (reference sequence). The CDR3 has 12 amino acids. The ends were cut back, 2 bases at V and 10 bases at J, with 9 bases in the middle. DNA for the CDR3: TGTGCCAGTAGTATACCGGTAGGGGAGCAGTTCTTC. Translation gives CASSIPVGEQFF. Complete variable domain (other parts from reference TRBV19 and TRBJ2-1): DGGITQSPKYLFRKEGQNVTLSCEQNLNHDAMYWYRQDPGQGLRLIYYSQIVNDFQKGDIAEGYSVSREKKESFPLTVTSAQKNPTAFYLCASSIPVGEQFFGPGTRLTVL.

This clone was detected a few times. The V and J genes are TRBV2 and TRBJ2-1; 9 bases line up with TRBD2. The V segment lost 7 bases and the J segment 5 bases; nucleotides outside the gene matches: 6. The CDR3 is 14 amino acids. Germline V gene sequence: CDR1 SNHLY, CDR2 FYNNEI. The CDR3 protein is CASNRLAENNEQFF. CDR3 in DNA: TGTGCCAGCAACCGACTAGCGGAAAACAATGAGCAGTTCTTC.

The chain employs TRBV7-3 and TRBJ2-2, with a tentative D call TRBD2 (5 bases). The V end lost 4 bases, the J end lost 6 bases, and 18 bases lay between the germline ends. Germline lookup yields CDR1 SGHTA and CDR2 FQGTGA. The CDR3 length is 16 residues. CDR3 sequence (DNA): TGTGCCAGCAGCTCAGGACTCAGAAGTGTTCCCGGGGAGCTGTTTTTT. Its protein is CASSSGLRSVPGELFF.

V and J are TRBV6-1 and TRBJ2-3; possibly TRBD1 for D (5 bases). Germline CDR1 MNHNS, CDR2 SASEGT. This CDR3 is 13 amino acids long. Between the trimmed V and J ends, which lost 7 bases and 4 bases, there was a span of 12 bases. CDR3 sequence: CASTLSRADTQYF. CDR3 bases: TGTGCCAGCACCCTCTCCAGGGCAGATACGCAGTATTTT.

This rearrangement joins TRBV18 to TRBJ2-1, with a tentative D call TRBD1 (5 bases). The CDR3 has 13 residues. Germline lookup yields CDR1 KGHSH and CDR2 LQKENI. Between the trimmed V and J ends, which lost 4 bases and 12 bases, there was a span of 16 bases. The CDR3 region has the DNA TGTGCCAGCTCACGGGGTGAACAGGACGGGCAGTTCTTC. Protein: CASSRGEQDGQFF.

This chain connects TRBV5-4 to TRBJ2-3; D is possibly TRBD1 or TRBD2 (5 bases each). The CDR3 length is 15 residues. The germline V gene has CDR1 SGHNT and CDR2 YYREEE (reference sequence). Trimming removed 5 bases from V and 4 bases from J, with 17 bases in between. The DNA for the CDR3 is TGTGCCAGCAGTCCGACCAGGGAGAGTGCAGATACGCAGTATTTT. Translation: CASSPTRESADTQYF.

This clone was found once. The CDR3 loop is CASSYQTGNEQYF. CDR3 in DNA: TGTGCCAGCAGTTACCAGACAGGGAACGAGCAGTACTTC. V and J are TRBV6-5 and TRBJ2-7; 7 positions match TRBD1. Germline CDR1 reads MNHEY; CDR2 reads SVGAGI. CDR3 length: 13 residues. Trimming cost V 2 bases and J 5 bases; bases outside gene matches: 3.

V gene TRBV5-6 combines with J gene TRBJ1-1; a possible D gene is TRBD1 (6 bases). The CDR3 totals 14 residues. The germline V gene encodes CDR1 SGHDT and CDR2 YYEEEE. Deletions cut 4 bases from V and 1 base from J, with 11 bases between. In nucleotides, the CDR3 is TGTGCCAGCAGCGATTACAGGGAGAACACTGAAGCTTTCTTT. Its protein is CASSDYRENTEAFF.

J is TRBJ1-2 and V is TRBV6-5; no reliable D call. Germline V lookup: CDR1 MNHEY, CDR2 SVGAGI. Trimming stripped 6 bases from V and 8 bases from J, with 10 bases between. There are 11 residues in the CDR3. The CDR3 sequence is CASREPSGYTF. As DNA, the CDR3 is TGTGCCAGCAGAGAACCTAGCGGCTACACCTTC.

The count of this clone is one. This chain links TRBV7-6 with TRBJ1-5; 7 positions agree with TRBD1. Germline V lookup: CDR1 SGHVS, CDR2 FNYEAQ. The CDR3 length is 15 residues. Trimming removed 5 bases from V and 9 bases from J; junction bases left unmatched: 13. The CDR3 loop reads CASSPQDRAGGPQHF. CDR3 nucleotide sequence: TGTGCCAGCAGCCCGCAAGACAGGGCTGGAGGGCCCCAGCATTTT. The whole variable domain, filled in from reference TRBV7-6 and TRBJ1-5, reads GAGVSQSPRYKVTKRGQDVALRCDPISGHVSLYWYRQALGQGPEFLTYFNYEAQQDKSGLPNDRFSAERPEGSISTLTIQRTEQRDSAMYRCASSPQDRAGGPQHFGDGTRLSIL.